This T cell receptor (beta chain) was captured in a study of OX40 agonist ivuxolimab in advanced cancers. As for the study in general: With ivuxolimab, an agonistic anti-OX40 (CD134) antibody, patients were treated. From about 23 to 85 years was the age range, with a mean of around 57 years, and roughly 83% were male. Points from the study as a whole: Mean expanded clone counts were higher in CD8+ than CD4+ T cells.

This clone was detected only a few times. The antigen remains unidentified. Method: immunoSEQ multiplex PCR; TCRdb's copy keeps in-frame clones and lacks some. In the table there are tens of thousands of clones, about 82% of which are singletons. This CDR3 contains 14 residues. From germline, CDR1 is LGHNA and CDR2 YSLEER. V shed 4 bases and J shed 3 bases, with 13 bases lying between them. The sequence derives from an adult with an advanced solid tumor such as melanoma, head and neck, liver or kidney cancer. V usage is TRBV4-3 and J usage is TRBJ2-7; a weak D match, TRBD2 (6 bases). The sequencing used CD4+ or CD8+ T cells sorted from blood, collected in a trial of the OX40 agonist ivuxolimab. CDR3 DNA sequence: TGCGCCAGCAGCCTAAGCGCCGGGAGCTACGAGCAGTACTTC. Translation gives CASSLSAGSYEQYF.